Listed below are T cell receptor beta chains from one sample, sequenced in a study of blood T cell repertoires in COVID-19. Assay: immunoSEQ multiplex PCR; the TCRdb copy retains only in-frame clones and omits some. Of 130,000 to 150,000 clones in the sample, 65% to 85% were seen once. Sequencing input: peripheral blood. All receptors come from a man between 60 and 70 years old with active or convalescent COVID-19. CDR3s include the opening cysteine and the closing phenylalanine or tryptophan. D genes are given only for firm matches. Size values are once, few and many counts, or a class for expanded clones, and some rows have none.

clone size,V gene,J gene,D gene,CDR3 DNA,CDR3 protein
few,TRBV18,TRBJ2-1,TRBD2,TGTGCCAGCTCCCCGGGACTAGCGGGAGGGCCTGGCAACAATGAGCAGTTCTTC,CASSPGLAGGPGNNEQFF
.,TRBV2,TRBJ1-5,.,TGTGCCAGCAGTGAAGGGGGCCTCCAGCCCCAGCATTTT,CASSEGGLQPQHF
once,TRBV4-3,TRBJ2-7,TRBD2,TGCGCCAGCAGCCAAGGGACTAGCGCCCTCTACGAGCAGTACTTC,CASSQGTSALYEQYF
.,TRBV25-1,TRBJ2-3,.,TGTGCCAGCAGGCGGACAGCCACAGATACGCAGTATTTT,CASRRTATDTQYF
.,TRBV28,TRBJ2-5,.,TGTGCCAGGACAAGAATGGCGAAAAAACAAGAGACCCAGTACTTC,CARTRMAKKQETQYF
.,TRBV12-3/TRBV12-4,TRBJ1-2,TRBD1,TGTGCCAGCAGTCAGGGGGCAGGATATGGCTACACCTTC,CASSQGAGYGYTF
few,TRBV5-6,TRBJ1-2,.,TGTGCCAGCAGCTTGTGGACTCTTACCCGCTATGGCTACACCTTC,CASSLWTLTRYGYTF
.,TRBV19,TRBJ1-1,TRBD1,TGTGCCAGTAGTCGGCGGACAGGGGGCTTTGAAGCTTTCTTT,CASSRRTGGFEAFF
few,TRBV18,TRBJ1-1,TRBD1,TGTGCCAGCTCACCGCGTACGACAGGGCTGGGCACTGAAGCTTTCTTT,CASSPRTTGLGTEAFF
.,TRBV30,TRBJ1-2,TRBD1,TGTGCCTGGAGTACGGGACAGGGTGGGGGTAACTATGGCTACACCTTC,CAWSTGQGGGNYGYTF
.,TRBV6-5,TRBJ2-7,.,TGTGCCAGCAGTTACGGAGGGACAGTCGAAAGGTTTCCGCAGTACTTC,CASSYGGTVERFPQYF
few,TRBV25-1,TRBJ1-1,.,TGTGCCAGCACCACGGGGTTCACTGAAGCTTTCTTT,CASTTGFTEAFF
.,TRBV18,TRBJ1-5,.,TGTGCCAGCTCACCACAAGACTCGGCCCACCAGCCCCAGCATTTT,CASSPQDSAHQPQHF
.,TRBV28,TRBJ2-3,TRBD2,TGTGCCAGCAGGGGGGTTGTGGGAGGGCGAAGAGATACGCAGTATTTT,CASRGVVGGRRDTQYF
.,TRBV24-1,TRBJ2-5,TRBD2,TGTGCCACCAGTGGCACCCCGGGGGTAGCGGGCTTCCAAAGAGAGACCCAGTACTTC,CATSGTPGVAGFQRETQYF
.,TRBV6-5,TRBJ2-1,.,TGTGCCAGCAACCCAAGGGACTCTTACAATGAGCAGTTCTTC,CASNPRDSYNEQFF
.,TRBV9,TRBJ1-5,.,TGTGCCAGCAGCGTAGGAGGACAGCTTCAGCCCCAGCATTTT,CASSVGGQLQPQHF
.,TRBV27,TRBJ1-2,TRBD1,TGTGCCAGCATGGACAGGCGATATGGCTACACCTTC,CASMDRRYGYTF
.,TRBV18,TRBJ1-1,.,TGTGCCAGCTCACCAACAGGCCCGAACACTGAAGCTTTCTTT,CASSPTGPNTEAFF
.,TRBV5-5,TRBJ2-7,TRBD1,TGTGCCAGCAGCTTGTCAGGGGGAAGCTCCTACGAGCAGTACTTC,CASSLSGGSSYEQYF
.,TRBV7-3,TRBJ2-2,TRBD2,TGTGCCAGCAGCTTGGGTACTAGCGGGACCGGGGAGCTGTTTTTT,CASSLGTSGTGELFF
few,TRBV24-1,TRBJ1-5,.,TGTGCCACCAGTGATCCAAGACAAGCTCAGCCCCAGCATTTT,CATSDPRQAQPQHF
.,TRBV28,TRBJ1-5,TRBD1,TGTGCCAGCAAGCGCCCGACAGGGGGCGTCAATCAGCCCCAGCATTTT,CASKRPTGGVNQPQHF
.,TRBV7-2,TRBJ1-5,TRBD1,TGTGCCAGCAGCTTCGAGGGGGCGATGAATCAGCCCCAGCATTTT,CASSFEGAMNQPQHF
once,TRBV29-1,TRBJ2-7,TRBD1,TGCAGCGCCTCACGGGGACAGGGATTCCACGAGCAGTACTTC,CSASRGQGFHEQYF
.,TRBV7-8,TRBJ1-2,.,TGTGCCAGCAGCTTACAGGGAAGGAGCTATGGCTACACCTTC,CASSLQGRSYGYTF
.,TRBV24-1,TRBJ1-5,.,TGTGCCACCAGTGATGGGGCAAGGGGGAGCAATCAGCCCCAGCATTTT,CATSDGARGSNQPQHF
once,TRBV7-2,TRBJ2-7,.,TGTGCCAGCAGCCCCCATGGGGGGAAACCTTCCTACGAGCAGTACTTC,CASSPHGGKPSYEQYF
.,TRBV4-2,TRBJ1-1,TRBD1,TGTGCCAGCAGCCAAGGAGGACAGGGGGGCACTGAAGCTTTCTTT,CASSQGGQGGTEAFF
.,TRBV6-5,TRBJ1-6,.,TGTGCCAGCAGTTACGGGGGGGCTTATAATTCACCCCTCCACTTT,CASSYGGAYNSPLHF
.,TRBV7-8,TRBJ2-5,TRBD1,TGTGCCAGCAGTCCACCTCAGGGGGCACGAGAGACCCAGTACTTC,CASSPPQGARETQYF
.,TRBV19,TRBJ1-6,TRBD1,TGTGCCAGTACTGCTAAACCCGGGACAGGAGATTCACCCCTCCACTTT,CASTAKPGTGDSPLHF
once,TRBV7-2,TRBJ2-1,TRBD2,TGTGCCAGCAGCTTACAAGGCGGGAGCAATGAGCAGTTCTTC,CASSLQGGSNEQFF
.,TRBV30,TRBJ2-1,TRBD2,TGTGCCTGGAGTAAGGCAGATCATTCCGGGACTAGCGGGAGGGTGAGCACCTACAATGAGCAGTTCTTC,CAWSKADHSGTSGRVSTYNEQFF
many,TRBV7-8,TRBJ2-7,TRBD2,TGTGCCAGCAGCATTAGACTAGCGGGAGATTGGGAGCAGTACTTC,CASSIRLAGDWEQYF
.,TRBV6-5,TRBJ1-2,TRBD1,TGTGCCAGCAGTTACTCCGGACAGGGGCATAACTATGGCTACACCTTC,CASSYSGQGHNYGYTF
.,TRBV19,TRBJ1-1,.,TGTGCCAGTAGTATGACTCCCGTAGGTACTGAAGCTTTCTTT,CASSMTPVGTEAFF
once,TRBV27,TRBJ2-2,TRBD1,TGTGCCAGCAGTTTTCGGGTACAGGGGGCTGACGGGGAGCTGTTTTTT,CASSFRVQGADGELFF
.,TRBV12-3/TRBV12-4,TRBJ1-2,TRBD1,TGTGCCAGCAGCGGACAGGGGGCAAGTGGCTACACCTTC,CASSGQGASGYTF
.,TRBV28,TRBJ1-4,TRBD1,TGTGCCAGCAGTTTCCCGGGACAGTTAGATGAAAAACTGTTTTTT,CASSFPGQLDEKLFF
.,TRBV6-5,TRBJ1-5,.,TGTGCCAGCAGCCCCACAGGAAACAATCAGCCCCAGCATTTT,CASSPTGNNQPQHF
.,TRBV19,TRBJ1-5,TRBD1,TGTGCCAGTAGTTCCACCGGGACAGTCAATCAGCCCCAGCATTTT,CASSSTGTVNQPQHF
.,TRBV6-6,TRBJ2-7,TRBD1,TGTGCCAGCAAACCCACAGGGGACGAGCAGTACTTC,CASKPTGDEQYF
.,TRBV12-3/TRBV12-4,TRBJ1-2,TRBD1,TGTGCCAGCAGTTTAAGGGACAGGGACTACACCTTC,CASSLRDRDYTF
.,TRBV7-8,TRBJ1-1,.,TGTGCCAGCAGCATCGCGTTAGGGGAGAACACTGAAGCTTTCTTT,CASSIALGENTEAFF
many,TRBV19,TRBJ2-7,TRBD1,TGTGCCAGTAGTTCTGGCTCGGGACAGGGCCTCGACGAGCAGTACTTC,CASSSGSGQGLDEQYF
many,TRBV5-1,TRBJ2-1,TRBD1,TGCGCCAGCAGCTCCGGGACAGCGTCTAATGAGCAGTTCTTC,CASSSGTASNEQFF
.,TRBV30,TRBJ1-4,.,TGTGCCTGGAGTGTGTTTCGTGAAAAACTGTTTTTT,CAWSVFREKLFF
.,TRBV14,TRBJ2-3,TRBD2,TGTGCCAGCAGCCGACTAGCGCCGGAGATGTCAGATACGCAGTATTTT,CASSRLAPEMSDTQYF
.,TRBV10-1,TRBJ2-3,.,TGCGCCAGCAGTGAGTTCGTCGGGGAAGGGATTTACACAGATACGCAGTATTTT,CASSEFVGEGIYTDTQYF
.,TRBV5-8,TRBJ1-2,.,TGTGCCAGCAGCTTGGTGGCGGGGTTAAACTATGGCTACACCTTC,CASSLVAGLNYGYTF
.,TRBV5-1,TRBJ2-3,TRBD2,TGCGCCAGCAGCTTCCTAGCGGGATCTAGCACAGATACGCAGTATTTT,CASSFLAGSSTDTQYF
once,TRBV11-3,TRBJ2-2,.,TGTGCCAGCAGCGAGATAGCGGACGCGAACACCGGGGAGCTGTTTTTT,CASSEIADANTGELFF
.,TRBV5-5,TRBJ2-2,.,TGTGCCAGCAGCCGGGACTTGGCCTACACCGGGGAGCTGTTTTTT,CASSRDLAYTGELFF
.,TRBV7-7,TRBJ2-3,TRBD1,TGTGCCAGCAGCCCTCGACAGGGTGCAGATACGCAGTATTTT,CASSPRQGADTQYF
.,TRBV18,TRBJ1-2,.,TGTGCCAGCTCACCCGACAGTAACTATGGCTACACCTTC,CASSPDSNYGYTF